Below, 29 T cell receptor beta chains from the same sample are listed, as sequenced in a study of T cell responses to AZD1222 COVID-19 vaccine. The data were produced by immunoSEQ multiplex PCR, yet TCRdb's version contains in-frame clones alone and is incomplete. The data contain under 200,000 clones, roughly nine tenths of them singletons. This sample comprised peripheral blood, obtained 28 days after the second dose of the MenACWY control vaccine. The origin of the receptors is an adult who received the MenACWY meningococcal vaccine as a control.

CDR3 sequence: CASPTGEGEKLFF. The DNA for the CDR3 is TGTGCCTCGCCCACAGGGGAGGGTGAAAAACTGTTTTTT. The chain uses TRBV30 and TRBJ1-4, with 7 positions matching TRBD1. Germline values: CDR1 GTSNPN, CDR2 SVGIG (reference sequence). CDR3 length equals 13 residues. The trim removed 7 bases at V and 7 bases at J, leaving 9 bases unmatched.

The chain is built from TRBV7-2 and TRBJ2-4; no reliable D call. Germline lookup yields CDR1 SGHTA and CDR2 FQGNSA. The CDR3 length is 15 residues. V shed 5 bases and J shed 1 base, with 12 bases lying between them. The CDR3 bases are TGTGCCAGCAGCCTGTTGACCGGGGCCAAAAACATTCAGTACTTC. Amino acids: CASSLLTGAKNIQYF.

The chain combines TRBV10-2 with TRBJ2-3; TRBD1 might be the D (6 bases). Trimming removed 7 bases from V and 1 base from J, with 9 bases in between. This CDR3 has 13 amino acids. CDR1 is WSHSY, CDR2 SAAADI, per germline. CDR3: CASNRQGTDTQYF. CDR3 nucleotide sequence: TGCGCCAGCAACCGACAGGGCACAGATACGCAGTATTTT.

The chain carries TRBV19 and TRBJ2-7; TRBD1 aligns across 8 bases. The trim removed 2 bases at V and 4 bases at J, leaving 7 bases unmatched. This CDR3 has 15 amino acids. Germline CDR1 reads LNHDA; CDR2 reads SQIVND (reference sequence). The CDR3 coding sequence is TGTGCCAGTAGTATATCCGGCAGGGGGCTTTACGAGCAGTACTTC. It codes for CASSISGRGLYEQYF.

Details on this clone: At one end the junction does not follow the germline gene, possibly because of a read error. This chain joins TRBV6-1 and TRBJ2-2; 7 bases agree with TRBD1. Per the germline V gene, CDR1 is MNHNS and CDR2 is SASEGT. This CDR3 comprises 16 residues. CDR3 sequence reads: CASSKARGMGPGELFF. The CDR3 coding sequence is TGTGCCAGCAGTAAAGCCAGGGGGATGGGACCCGGGGAGCTGTTTTTT.

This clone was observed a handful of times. The chain's CDR3 is CASSRDRSGSPQHF. The CDR3, as DNA: TGTGCCAGCAGCAGGGACAGGTCGGGGTCGCCCCAGCATTTT. The chain uses TRBV6-5 and TRBJ1-5, with 8 bases fitting TRBD1. Unmatched junction bases numbered 10, after V lost 6 bases and J lost 9 bases. CDR1 MNHEY and CDR2 SVGAGI come from the germline V gene. CDR3 length equals 14 residues.

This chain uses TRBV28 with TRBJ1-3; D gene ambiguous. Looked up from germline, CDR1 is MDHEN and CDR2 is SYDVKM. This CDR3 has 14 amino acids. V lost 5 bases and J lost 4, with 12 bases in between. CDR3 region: CASSPMGRGNTIYF. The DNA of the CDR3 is TGTGCCAGCAGTCCGATGGGGAGGGGAAACACCATATATTTT.

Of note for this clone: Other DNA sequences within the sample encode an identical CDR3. The CDR3 DNA is TGTGCCAGCAGCTTAGCTTCGAACACCGGGGAGCTGTTTTTT. Its protein is CASSLASNTGELFF. V and J are TRBV11-3 and TRBJ2-2, with unresolved D. Germline-derived CDR1 and CDR2 are SGHNT and YENEEA. There are 14 residues in the CDR3. V was cut by 1 base and J by 0 bases, with 3 bases left in between.

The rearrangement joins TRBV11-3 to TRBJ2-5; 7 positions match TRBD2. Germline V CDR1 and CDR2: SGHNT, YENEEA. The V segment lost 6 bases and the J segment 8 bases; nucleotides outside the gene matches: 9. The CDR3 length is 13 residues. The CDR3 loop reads CASRRLAVETQYF. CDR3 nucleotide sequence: TGTGCCAGCAGGCGGCTAGCGGTTGAAACCCAGTACTTC.

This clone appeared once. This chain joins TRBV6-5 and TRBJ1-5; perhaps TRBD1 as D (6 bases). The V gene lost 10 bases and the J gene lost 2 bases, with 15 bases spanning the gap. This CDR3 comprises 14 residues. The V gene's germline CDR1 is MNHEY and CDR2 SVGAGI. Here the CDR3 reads CATTGQGRNQPQHF. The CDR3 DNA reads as TGTGCCACCACGGGTCAGGGGCGCAATCAGCCCCAGCATTTT.

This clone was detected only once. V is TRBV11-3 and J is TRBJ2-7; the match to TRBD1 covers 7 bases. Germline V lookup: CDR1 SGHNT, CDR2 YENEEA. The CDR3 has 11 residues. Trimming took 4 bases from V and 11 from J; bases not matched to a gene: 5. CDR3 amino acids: CASSSTGAKYF. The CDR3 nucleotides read TGTGCCAGCAGCTCCACAGGGGCGAAGTACTTC.

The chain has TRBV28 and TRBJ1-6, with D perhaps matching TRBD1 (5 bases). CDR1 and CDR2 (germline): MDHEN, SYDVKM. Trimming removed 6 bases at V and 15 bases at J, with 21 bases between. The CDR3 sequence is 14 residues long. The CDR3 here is CASRQGLSLKFLHF. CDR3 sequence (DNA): TGTGCCAGCAGGCAGGGTCTATCCCTAAAATTCCTCCACTTT.

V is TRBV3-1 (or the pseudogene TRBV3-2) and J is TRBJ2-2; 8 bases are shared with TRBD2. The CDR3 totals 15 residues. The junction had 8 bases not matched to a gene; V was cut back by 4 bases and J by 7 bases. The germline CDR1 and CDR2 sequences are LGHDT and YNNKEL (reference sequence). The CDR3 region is CASSLGAGDFGELFF. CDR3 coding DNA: TGTGCCAGCAGCCTGGGAGCGGGAGATTTCGGGGAGCTGTTTTTT.

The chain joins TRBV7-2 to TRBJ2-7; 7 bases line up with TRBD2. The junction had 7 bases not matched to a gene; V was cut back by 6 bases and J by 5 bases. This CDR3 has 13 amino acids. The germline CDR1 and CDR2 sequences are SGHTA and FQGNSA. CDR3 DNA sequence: TGTGCCAGCAGGTGGGGGGGAGAAGACGAGCAGTACTTC. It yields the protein CASRWGGEDEQYF.

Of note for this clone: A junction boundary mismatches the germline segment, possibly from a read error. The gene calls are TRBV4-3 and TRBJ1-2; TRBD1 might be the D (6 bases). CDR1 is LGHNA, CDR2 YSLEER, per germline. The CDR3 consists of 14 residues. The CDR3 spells CASSQETLMGARAF. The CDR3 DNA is TGCGCCAGCAGCCAAGAAACCTTGATGGGGGCTAGGGCCTTC.

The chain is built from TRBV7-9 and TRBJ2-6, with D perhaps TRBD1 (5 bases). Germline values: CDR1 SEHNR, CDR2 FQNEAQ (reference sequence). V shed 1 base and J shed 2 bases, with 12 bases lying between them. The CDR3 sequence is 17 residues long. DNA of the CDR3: TGTGCCAGCAGCTTAGAATCAGGGATCGCTGGGGCCAACGTCCTGACTTTC. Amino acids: CASSLESGIAGANVLTF.

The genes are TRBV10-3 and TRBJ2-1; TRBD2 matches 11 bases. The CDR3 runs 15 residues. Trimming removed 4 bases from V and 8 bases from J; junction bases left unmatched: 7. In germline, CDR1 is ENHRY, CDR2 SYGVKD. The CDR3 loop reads CAISANELAGDEQFF. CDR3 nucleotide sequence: TGTGCCATCAGTGCTAACGAACTAGCGGGAGATGAGCAGTTCTTC.

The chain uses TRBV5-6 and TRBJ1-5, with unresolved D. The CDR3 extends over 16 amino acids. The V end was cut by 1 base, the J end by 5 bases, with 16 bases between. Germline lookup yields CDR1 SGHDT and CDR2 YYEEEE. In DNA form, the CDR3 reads TGTGCCAGCAGCTTGAGGGCTGGGTCCGCTTATCAGCCCCAGCATTTT. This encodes CASSLRAGSAYQPQHF.

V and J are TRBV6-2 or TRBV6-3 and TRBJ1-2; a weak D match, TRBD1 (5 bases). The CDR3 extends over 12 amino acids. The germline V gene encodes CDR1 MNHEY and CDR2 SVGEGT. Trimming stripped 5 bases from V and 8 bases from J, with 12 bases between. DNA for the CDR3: TGTGCCAGCAGTCTACAGGTGTGGGGCTACACCTTC. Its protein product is CASSLQVWGYTF.

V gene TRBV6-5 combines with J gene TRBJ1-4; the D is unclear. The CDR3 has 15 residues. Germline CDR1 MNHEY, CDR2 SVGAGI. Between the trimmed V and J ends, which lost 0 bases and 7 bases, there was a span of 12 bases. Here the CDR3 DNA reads TGTGCCAGCAGTTACTCGTTGGTAGGATCTGAAAAACTGTTTTTT. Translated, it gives CASSYSLVGSEKLFF.

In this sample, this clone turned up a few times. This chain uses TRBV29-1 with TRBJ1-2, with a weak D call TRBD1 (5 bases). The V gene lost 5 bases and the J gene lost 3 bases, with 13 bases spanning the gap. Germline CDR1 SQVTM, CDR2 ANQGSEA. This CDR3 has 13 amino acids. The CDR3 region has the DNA TGCAGCGTTAGCGACAGAGGCGACTATGGCTACACCTTC. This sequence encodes CSVSDRGDYGYTF.

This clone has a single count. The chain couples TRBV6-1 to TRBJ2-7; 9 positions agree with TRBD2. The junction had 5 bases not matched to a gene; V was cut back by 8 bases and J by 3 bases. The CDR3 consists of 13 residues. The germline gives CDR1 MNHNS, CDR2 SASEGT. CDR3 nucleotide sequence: TGTGCCAGCGGGCTAGCGGGGAACTACGAGCAGTACTTC. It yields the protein CASGLAGNYEQYF.

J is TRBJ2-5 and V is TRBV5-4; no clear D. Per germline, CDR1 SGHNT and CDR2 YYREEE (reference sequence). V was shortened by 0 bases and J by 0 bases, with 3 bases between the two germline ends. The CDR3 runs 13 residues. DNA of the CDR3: TGTGCCAGCAGCTTGGGATACCAAGAGACCCAGTACTTC. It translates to CASSLGYQETQYF.

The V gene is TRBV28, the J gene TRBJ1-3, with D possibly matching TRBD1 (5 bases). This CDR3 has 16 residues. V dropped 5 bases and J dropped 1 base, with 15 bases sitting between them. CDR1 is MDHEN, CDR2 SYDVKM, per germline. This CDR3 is CASSQRQIRSGNTIYF. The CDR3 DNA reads TGTGCCAGCAGTCAGCGACAGATCAGGTCTGGAAACACCATATATTTT.

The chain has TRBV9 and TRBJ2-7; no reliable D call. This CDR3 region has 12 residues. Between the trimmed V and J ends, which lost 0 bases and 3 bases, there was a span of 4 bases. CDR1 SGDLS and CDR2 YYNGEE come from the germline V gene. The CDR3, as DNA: TGTGCCAGCAGCGTAGACAGCTACGAGCAGTACTTC. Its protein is CASSVDSYEQYF.

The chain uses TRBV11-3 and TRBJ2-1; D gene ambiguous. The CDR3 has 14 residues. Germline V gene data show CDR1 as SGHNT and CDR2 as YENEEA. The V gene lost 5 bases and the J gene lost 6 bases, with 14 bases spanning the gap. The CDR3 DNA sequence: TGTGCCAGCAGCCAACCCCCTATTTTCAATGAGCAGTTCTTC. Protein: CASSQPPIFNEQFF. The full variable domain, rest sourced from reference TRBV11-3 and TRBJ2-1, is EAGVVQSPRYKIIEKKQPVAFWCNPISGHNTLYWYLQNLGQGPELLIRYENEEAVDDSQLPKDRFSAERLKGVDSTLKIQPAELGDSAVYLCASSQPPIFNEQFFGPGTRLTVL.

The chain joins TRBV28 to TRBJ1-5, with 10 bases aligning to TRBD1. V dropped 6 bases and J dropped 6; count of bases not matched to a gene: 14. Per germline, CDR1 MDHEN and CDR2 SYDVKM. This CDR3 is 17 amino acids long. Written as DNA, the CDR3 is TGTGCCAGCAGCCTCGGGACAGGGGACCCCAACAGTCAGCCCCAGCATTTT. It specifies CASSLGTGDPNSQPQHF.

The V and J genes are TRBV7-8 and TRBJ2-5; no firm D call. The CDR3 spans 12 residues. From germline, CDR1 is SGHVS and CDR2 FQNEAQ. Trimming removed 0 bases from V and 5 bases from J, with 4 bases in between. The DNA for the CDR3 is TGTGCCAGCAGCTTAGCGTGGGAGACCCAGTACTTC. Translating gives CASSLAWETQYF. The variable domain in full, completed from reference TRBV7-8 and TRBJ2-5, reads GAGVSQSPRYKVAKRGQDVALRCDPISGHVSLFWYQQALGQGPEFLTYFQNEAQLDKSGLPSDRFFAERPEGSVSTLKIQRTQQEDSAVYLCASSLAWETQYFGPGTRLLVL.

CDR3 amino acids: CASSQELKIGELFF. As DNA, the CDR3 is TGTGCCAGCAGCCAAGAGCTTAAAATCGGGGAGCTGTTTTTT. This rearrangement joins TRBV14 to TRBJ2-2; D is undetermined. The CDR3 has 14 residues. V was trimmed by 0 bases and J by 7 bases, leaving 9 bases between them. CDR1 and CDR2 (germline): SGHDN, FVKESK.